This record concerns one T cell receptor beta chain sequence. Its antigen is not known. The sample comes from a study of beta chain features in type 1 diabetes. Broader study findings: PCR might pick shorter templates more often, in the same way for patients and controls. An over-representation of cells with high TCR expression could result from cDNA sequencing.

There are 20 residues in the CDR3. Expressed TCRB transcripts were sequenced after all isolated RNA was converted to cDNA. Clones were sequenced by immunoSEQ multiplex PCR, and TCRdb holds only the in-frame ones, with some missing. Of fewer than 400,000 clones in the sample, approximately 8% were seen once. Input material: central memory CD4+ T cells from blood. The sequence came from a woman under 30 in good health. The genes are TRBV21-1 and TRBJ2-6. TRBV21-1 corresponds to a pseudogene. CDR3 protein: CASSKGQCYERGSGANVLTF. The CDR3 nucleotides are TGTGCCAGCAGCAAAGGCCAGTGCTACGAGAGGGGCTCTGGGGCCAACGTCCTGACTTTC.